The present TCR beta chain was sequenced within a study of response to subunit inactivated influenza vaccine. Study-level findings and limits: Each seasonal influenza vaccination, the authors suggested, recruits few new T cells.

Trimming shortened V by 0 bases and J by 2 bases, and 7 bases separated the two germline ends. The germline gives CDR1 SGHVS, CDR2 FQNEAQ. This CDR3 is 14 amino acids long. This clonotype has more than one count but fewer than ten. Its antigen remains unidentified. TCRdb re-derived calls from the RT-PCR reads in MiXCR, one entry per CDR3 protein. The data show hundreds of thousands of distinct CDR3 sequences, 15% to 19% seen once. The chain is built from TRBV7-8 and TRBJ2-5; D not certain. The source material was PBMCs from blood, sampled 11 to 12 days after vaccination. The origin of this receptor is a man aged 50 or older who received an inactivated influenza vaccine. Here the CDR3 DNA reads TGTGCCAGCAGCTTAGCGATGGGGCAAGAGACCCAGTACTTC. This translates into CASSLAMGQETQYF.